This note documents a single T cell receptor (beta chain) sequence. The CDR3 covers 16 residues. Trimming took 1 base from V and 0 from J; bases not matched to a gene: 3. Germline CDR1 is LNHDA and CDR2 is SQIVND (reference sequence). This entry comes from a study of blood T cell repertoires in COVID-19. Study at large: Researchers got acute and convalescent COVID-19 samples from the United States, Italy and Spain. T cells, B-cell-depleted T cells, or PBMCs provided the cDNA or gDNA that served as material.

Per the original methods: Estimates of nucleated cell counts were drawn from the amplification of reference gene primers. The assay was immunoSEQ multiplex PCR, and TCRdb's table has in-frame clones only and misses some. V and J calls and clone size come straight from that table; D and trimming were deduced from the DNA. The sample shows some 200,000 clones, 88% of them seen only once. The rearrangement links TRBV19 to TRBJ2-1; 7 nucleotides line up with TRBD1. The TCR originated in a man in his forties with active or convalescent COVID-19. Sequenced material: peripheral blood. CDR3 bases: TGTGCCAGTAGTATAGGGGGACAGAGCTCCTACAATGAGCAGTTCTTC. Protein: CASSIGGQSSYNEQFF.